This T cell receptor (beta chain) was sequenced for a study of cytomegalovirus exposure and HLA in healthy donors. With regard to this clone: Its specificity is unknown.

Primers for the PCR totalled 60 Vbeta and 13 Jbeta. Repertoires were generated with immunoSEQ multiplex PCR, while TCRdb's copy carries only in-frame clones and drops some. The sample contains about 170,000 clones, under 90% of which appear only once. Study-wide results and caveats: Prior analysis indicated that the majority of TCR beta V segments exhibited productivity approximately 87% or approximately 30% of the time. Among donors in an Asian-associated ancestry cluster, a later analysis reportedly found fewer N-insertions than the approximately 670-donor mean.

V shed 6 bases, J shed 3 bases, and the junction held 7 bases outside the gene matches. The germline gives CDR1 MNHEY, CDR2 SMNVEV (reference sequence). This CDR3 contains 14 residues. The sequence was collected from a man younger than 40 in good health and CMV-seropositive. The sequenced material came from PBMCs. The chain couples TRBV27 to TRBJ2-7, with TRBD1 matching over 8 bases. CDR3 protein: CASSGQGRLYEQYF. For the CDR3, the DNA is TGTGCCAGCAGCGGACAGGGAAGACTCTACGAGCAGTACTTC.